The rows below give T cell receptor beta chains drawn from one sample of a study of post-analysis software for immune sequencing data. TCRdb re-called the PCR reads through MiXCR, storing one row per CDR3 protein. In the table there are roughly 870,000 distinct CDR3 sequences, about 57% of which are singletons. Input material: blood. The origin of the receptors is a girl aged 10-17 years with multiple sclerosis. CDR3s include the opening cysteine and the closing phenylalanine or tryptophan. A D gene is named only where the DNA matches it firmly. The size of a clone is reported for some rows only, either as once, few or many, or as a class for expanded clones.

CDR3 protein: CATSRERQRNEQFF; clone size: -; V gene: TRBV15; D gene: -; J gene: TRBJ2-1
CDR3 protein: CASSASTRLEQPQHF; clone size: -; V gene: TRBV5-6; D gene: -; J gene: TRBJ1-5
CDR3 protein: CASSSGGEQYF; clone size: many; V gene: TRBV7-9; D gene: TRBD2; J gene: TRBJ2-7
CDR3 protein: CASSSGGSGYEQYF; clone size: few; V gene: TRBV18; D gene: -; J gene: TRBJ2-7
CDR3 protein: CSASVKRGTSYNEQFF; clone size: -; V gene: TRBV20-1; D gene: TRBD2; J gene: TRBJ2-1
CDR3 protein: CASREWGQASYEQYF; clone size: -; V gene: TRBV2; D gene: TRBD1; J gene: TRBJ2-7
CDR3 protein: CATIGQGIYEQYF; clone size: -; V gene: TRBV7-9; D gene: -; J gene: TRBJ2-7
CDR3 protein: CASSLGGLASYNEQFF; clone size: -; V gene: TRBV7-8; D gene: -; J gene: TRBJ2-1
CDR3 protein: CSAPGANVLTF; clone size: -; V gene: TRBV20-1; D gene: -; J gene: TRBJ2-6
CDR3 protein: CSARDRGASGANVLTF; clone size: -; V gene: TRBV20-1; D gene: -; J gene: TRBJ2-6
CDR3 protein: CASSQGPNYGYTF; clone size: -; V gene: TRBV6-6; D gene: -; J gene: TRBJ1-2
CDR3 protein: CASSFVVGAAYEQYF; clone size: -; V gene: TRBV5-5; D gene: -; J gene: TRBJ2-7
CDR3 protein: CASSTSQGAREYGYTF; clone size: few; V gene: TRBV7-9; D gene: TRBD1; J gene: TRBJ1-2
CDR3 protein: CSARDAYDYTF; clone size: -; V gene: TRBV29-1; D gene: -; J gene: TRBJ1-2
CDR3 protein: CASSRAAVAGDTQYF; clone size: few; V gene: TRBV28; D gene: -; J gene: TRBJ2-3
CDR3 protein: CASTLDNSGANVLTF; clone size: once; V gene: TRBV12-3/TRBV12-4; D gene: -; J gene: TRBJ2-6
CDR3 protein: CATSITRDTTYEQYF; clone size: -; V gene: TRBV15; D gene: -; J gene: TRBJ2-7
CDR3 protein: CSAKAPGGQPQHF; clone size: -; V gene: TRBV20-1; D gene: -; J gene: TRBJ1-5
CDR3 protein: CSARGLRREGLETQYF; clone size: -; V gene: TRBV20-1; D gene: TRBD2; J gene: TRBJ2-5
CDR3 protein: CATSDPAYNEQFF; clone size: -; V gene: TRBV24-1; D gene: -; J gene: TRBJ2-1
CDR3 protein: CSARPPLTGMNTEAFF; clone size: -; V gene: TRBV20-1; D gene: TRBD1; J gene: TRBJ1-1
CDR3 protein: CSARVELWGQHYEQYF; clone size: -; V gene: TRBV20-1; D gene: TRBD1; J gene: TRBJ2-7
CDR3 protein: CSASLATEQFF; clone size: -; V gene: TRBV20-1; D gene: -; J gene: TRBJ2-1
CDR3 protein: CSATRQGWDGYTF; clone size: few; V gene: TRBV20-1; D gene: TRBD1; J gene: TRBJ1-2
CDR3 protein: CASSQDFGTASTDTQYF; clone size: -; V gene: TRBV4-1; D gene: -; J gene: TRBJ2-3
CDR3 protein: CSVEEERLHEDEQYF; clone size: few; V gene: TRBV29-1; D gene: -; J gene: TRBJ2-7
CDR3 protein: CASTRTGGDEKLFF; clone size: once; V gene: TRBV12-3/TRBV12-4; D gene: TRBD1; J gene: TRBJ1-4
CDR3 protein: CASSNSFQVSGANVLTF; clone size: -; V gene: TRBV5-1; D gene: -; J gene: TRBJ2-6
CDR3 protein: CASSLNRGAYEQYF; clone size: few; V gene: TRBV5-1; D gene: TRBD1; J gene: -
CDR3 protein: CASSTRTGDTDTQYF; clone size: few; V gene: TRBV18; D gene: TRBD1; J gene: TRBJ2-3
CDR3 protein: CASGAPWETQYF; clone size: few; V gene: TRBV19; D gene: -; J gene: TRBJ2-5
CDR3 protein: CASSPRGNNYGYTF; clone size: few; V gene: TRBV6-6; D gene: -; J gene: TRBJ1-2
CDR3 protein: CASSPGAALSYNEQFF; clone size: -; V gene: TRBV11-2; D gene: -; J gene: TRBJ2-1
CDR3 protein: CASSRLAGGRNEQFF; clone size: -; V gene: TRBV3-1; D gene: TRBD2; J gene: TRBJ2-1
CDR3 protein: CATSRTGTTDTQYF; clone size: -; V gene: TRBV24-1; D gene: TRBD1; J gene: TRBJ2-3
CDR3 protein: CASSESRFDIQYF; clone size: few; V gene: TRBV6-4; D gene: -; J gene: TRBJ2-4
CDR3 protein: CASSPKGTAEYGTQYF; clone size: few; V gene: TRBV7-9; D gene: -; J gene: TRBJ2-5
CDR3 protein: CSVEDPSEGVCYEQYF; clone size: -; V gene: TRBV29-1; D gene: -; J gene: TRBJ2-7
CDR3 protein: CAISESGGSGANVLTF; clone size: -; V gene: TRBV10-3; D gene: -; J gene: TRBJ2-6
CDR3 protein: CASSPQRILAGETYEQYF; clone size: few; V gene: TRBV7-2; D gene: TRBD2; J gene: TRBJ2-7
CDR3 protein: CASSHRASAENNEQFF; clone size: -; V gene: TRBV4-1; D gene: -; J gene: TRBJ2-1
CDR3 protein: CASSLPLGTSVETQYF; clone size: -; V gene: TRBV6-5; D gene: TRBD2; J gene: TRBJ2-5
CDR3 protein: CASSPTSDEQYF; clone size: few; V gene: TRBV18; D gene: -; J gene: TRBJ2-7
CDR3 protein: CASRESSGRYNEQFF; clone size: -; V gene: TRBV28; D gene: TRBD2; J gene: TRBJ2-1
CDR3 protein: CASSLGVAGGNLEQYF; clone size: few; V gene: TRBV7-6; D gene: TRBD2; J gene: TRBJ2-7
CDR3 protein: CASRGASGTSDTQYF; clone size: -; V gene: TRBV2; D gene: TRBD2; J gene: TRBJ2-3
CDR3 protein: CSARMRTPDYGYTF; clone size: -; V gene: TRBV20-1; D gene: -; J gene: TRBJ1-2
CDR3 protein: CASSLDKQGNGELFF; clone size: -; V gene: TRBV5-8; D gene: TRBD1; J gene: TRBJ2-2
CDR3 protein: CASSVGGSKPYEQYF; clone size: few; V gene: TRBV10-1; D gene: TRBD2; J gene: TRBJ2-7
CDR3 protein: CASSYGLGGLPYTEAFF; clone size: -; V gene: TRBV6-2/TRBV6-3; D gene: -; J gene: TRBJ1-1
CDR3 protein: CASSLERGLKNEQYF; clone size: -; V gene: TRBV5-1; D gene: -; J gene: -